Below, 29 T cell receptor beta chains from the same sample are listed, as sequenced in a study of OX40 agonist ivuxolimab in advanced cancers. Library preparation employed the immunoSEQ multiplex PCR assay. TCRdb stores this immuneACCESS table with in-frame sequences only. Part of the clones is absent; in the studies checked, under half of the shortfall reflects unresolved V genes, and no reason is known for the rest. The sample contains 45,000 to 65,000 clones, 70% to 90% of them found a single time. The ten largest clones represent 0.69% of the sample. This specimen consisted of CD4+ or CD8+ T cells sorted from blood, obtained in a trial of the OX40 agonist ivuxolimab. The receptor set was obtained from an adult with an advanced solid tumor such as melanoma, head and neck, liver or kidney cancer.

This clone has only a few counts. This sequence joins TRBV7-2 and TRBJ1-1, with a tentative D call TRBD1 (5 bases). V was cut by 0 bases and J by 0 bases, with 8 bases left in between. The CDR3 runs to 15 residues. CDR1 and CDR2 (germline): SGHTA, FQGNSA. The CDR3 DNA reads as TGTGCCAGCAGCTTAGCGGGGGATATGAACACTGAAGCTTTCTTT. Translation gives CASSLAGDMNTEAFF.

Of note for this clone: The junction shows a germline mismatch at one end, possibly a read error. This CDR3 reads CASGLPPPVLF. The CDR3 DNA follows: TGTGCTAGTGGCCTGCCGCCCCCGGTTCTCTTC. The chain links TRBV12-5 to TRBJ1-2, with D uncertain. The CDR3 loop spans 11 amino acids. The germline CDR1 and CDR2 sequences are LGHNT and FRNRAP. The full variable domain, its missing parts supplied by reference TRBV12-5 and TRBJ1-2, is DARVTQTPRHKVTEMGQEVTMRCQPILGHNTVFWYRQTMMQGLELLAYFRNRAPLDDSGMPKDRFSAEMPDATLATLKIQPSEPRDSAVYFCASGLPPPVLFGSGTRLTVV.

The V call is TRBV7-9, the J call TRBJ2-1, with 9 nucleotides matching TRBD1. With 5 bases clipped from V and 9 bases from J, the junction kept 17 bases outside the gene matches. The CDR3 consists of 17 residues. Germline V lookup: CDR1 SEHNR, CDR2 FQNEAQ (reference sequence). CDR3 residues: CASSPAQGAGANGEQFF. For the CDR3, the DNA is TGTGCCAGCAGCCCCGCACAGGGGGCGGGGGCGAACGGTGAGCAGTTCTTC.

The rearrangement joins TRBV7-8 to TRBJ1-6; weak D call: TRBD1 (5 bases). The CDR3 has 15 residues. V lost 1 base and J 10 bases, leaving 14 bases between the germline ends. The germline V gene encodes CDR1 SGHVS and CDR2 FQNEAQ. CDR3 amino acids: CASSLGVQGRSPLHF. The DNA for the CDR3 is TGTGCCAGCAGCTTAGGAGTTCAGGGACGATCACCCCTCCACTTT.

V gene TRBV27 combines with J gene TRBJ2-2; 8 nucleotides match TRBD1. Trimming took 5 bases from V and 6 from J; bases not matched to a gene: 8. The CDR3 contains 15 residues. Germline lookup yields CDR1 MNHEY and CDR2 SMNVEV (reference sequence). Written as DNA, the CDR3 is TGTGCCAGCAGTCCGCGACAGGGGTCAGCCGGGGAGCTGTTTTTT. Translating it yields CASSPRQGSAGELFF.

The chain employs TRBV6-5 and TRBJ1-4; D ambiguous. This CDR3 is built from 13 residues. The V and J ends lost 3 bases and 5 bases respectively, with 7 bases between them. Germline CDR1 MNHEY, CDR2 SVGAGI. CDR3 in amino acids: CASSYETNEKLFF. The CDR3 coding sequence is TGTGCCAGCAGTTATGAAACAAATGAAAAACTGTTTTTT.

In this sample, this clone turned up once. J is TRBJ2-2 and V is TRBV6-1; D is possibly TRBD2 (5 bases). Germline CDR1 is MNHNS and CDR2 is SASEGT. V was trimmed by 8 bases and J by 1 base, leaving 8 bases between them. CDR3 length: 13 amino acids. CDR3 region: CASERENTGELFF. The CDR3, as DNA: TGTGCCAGCGAGAGGGAGAACACCGGGGAGCTGTTTTTT.

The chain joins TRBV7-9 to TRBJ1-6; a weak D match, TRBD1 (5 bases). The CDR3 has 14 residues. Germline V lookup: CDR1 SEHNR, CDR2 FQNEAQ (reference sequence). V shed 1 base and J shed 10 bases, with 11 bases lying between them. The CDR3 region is CASSLGGDRSPLHF. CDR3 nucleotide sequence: TGTGCCAGCAGCTTAGGGGGAGACAGATCACCCCTCCACTTT.

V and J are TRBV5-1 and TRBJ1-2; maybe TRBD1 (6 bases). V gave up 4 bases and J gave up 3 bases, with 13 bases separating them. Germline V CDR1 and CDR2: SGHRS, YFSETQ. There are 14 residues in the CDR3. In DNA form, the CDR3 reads TGCGCCAGCAGCCTGGGGACACCCGACTATGGCTACACCTTC. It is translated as CASSLGTPDYGYTF.

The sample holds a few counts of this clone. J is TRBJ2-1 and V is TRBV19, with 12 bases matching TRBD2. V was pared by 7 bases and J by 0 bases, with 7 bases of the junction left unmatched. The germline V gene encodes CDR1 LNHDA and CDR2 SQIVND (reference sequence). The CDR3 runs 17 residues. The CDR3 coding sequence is TGTGCCAGTAAATTACTAGCGGGGGGCCACTCCTACAATGAGCAGTTCTTC. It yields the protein CASKLLAGGHSYNEQFF.

CDR3 coding DNA: TGTGCCAGCAGTCCCCCCCGGGACTTGGGAAACATTCAGTACTTC. It encodes CASSPPRDLGNIQYF. The rearrangement joins TRBV28 to TRBJ2-4; D may be TRBD2 (6 bases). The V gene's germline CDR1 is MDHEN and CDR2 SYDVKM. The CDR3 runs to 15 residues. V lost 5 bases and J lost 6, with 17 bases in between.

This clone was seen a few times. CDR3 sequence reads: CASSAENSGTGLSTIYF. DNA of the CDR3: TGCGCCAGCAGCGCGGAGAATTCCGGGACAGGGTTAAGCACCATATATTTT. V is TRBV4-1 and J is TRBJ1-3, with 9 bases matching TRBD1. The ends lost 5 bases at V and 9 bases at J; junction bases unmatched: 17. This CDR3 is built from 17 residues. Germline CDR1 is MGHRA and CDR2 is YSYEKL.

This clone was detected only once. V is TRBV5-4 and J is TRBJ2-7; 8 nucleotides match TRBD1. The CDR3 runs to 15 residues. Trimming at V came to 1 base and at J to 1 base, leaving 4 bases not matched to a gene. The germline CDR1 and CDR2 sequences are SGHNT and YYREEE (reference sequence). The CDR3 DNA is TGTGCCAGCAGCTTGAAGGACAGGGTGTCCTACGAGCAGTACTTC. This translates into CASSLKDRVSYEQYF. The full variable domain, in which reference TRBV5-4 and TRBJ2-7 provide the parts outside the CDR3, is ETGVTQSPTHLIKTRGQQVTLRCSSQSGHNTVSWYQQALGQGPQFIFQYYREEENGRGNFPPRFSGLQFPNYSSELNVNALELDDSALYLCASSLKDRVSYEQYFGPGTRLTVT.

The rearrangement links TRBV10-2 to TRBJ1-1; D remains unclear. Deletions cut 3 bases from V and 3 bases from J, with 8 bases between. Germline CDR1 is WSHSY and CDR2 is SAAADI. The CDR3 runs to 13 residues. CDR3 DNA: TGCGCCAGCAGTGATCATGGGTACACTGAAGCTTTCTTT. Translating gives CASSDHGYTEAFF.

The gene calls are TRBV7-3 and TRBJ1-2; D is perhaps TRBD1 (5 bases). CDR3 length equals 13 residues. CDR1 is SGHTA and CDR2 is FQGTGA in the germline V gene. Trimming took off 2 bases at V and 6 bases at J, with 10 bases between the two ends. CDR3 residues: CASSLSGLDGYTF. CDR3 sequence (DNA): TGTGCCAGCAGCTTATCAGGGTTGGATGGCTACACCTTC.

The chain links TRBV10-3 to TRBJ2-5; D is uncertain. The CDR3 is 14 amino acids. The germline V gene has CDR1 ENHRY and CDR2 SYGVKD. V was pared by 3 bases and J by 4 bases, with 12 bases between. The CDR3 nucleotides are TGTGCCATCAGTGACGCTAGGCCCCCAGAGACCCAGTACTTC. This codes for CAISDARPPETQYF.

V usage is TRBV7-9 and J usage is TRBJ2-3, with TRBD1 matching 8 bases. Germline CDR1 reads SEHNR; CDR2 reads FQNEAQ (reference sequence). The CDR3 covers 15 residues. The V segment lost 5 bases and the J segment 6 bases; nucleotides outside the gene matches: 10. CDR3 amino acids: CASSLGQGSWDTQYF. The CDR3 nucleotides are TGTGCCAGCAGCCTCGGACAGGGTTCTTGGGATACGCAGTATTTT.

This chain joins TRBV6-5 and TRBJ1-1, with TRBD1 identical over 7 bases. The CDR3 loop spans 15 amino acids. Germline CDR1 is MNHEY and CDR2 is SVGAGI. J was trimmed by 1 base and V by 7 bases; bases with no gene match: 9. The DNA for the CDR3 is TGTGCCAGCACCCGGCGACAGGGCAGGAACACTGAAGCTTTCTTT. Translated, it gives CASTRRQGRNTEAFF.

The CDR3 reads CASSPPLTGGTEAFF. The CDR3 DNA sequence: TGTGCCAGCTCACCACCCTTGACAGGGGGCACTGAAGCTTTCTTT. V usage is TRBV18 and J usage is TRBJ1-1, with 9 bases aligning to TRBD1. Germline CDR1 and CDR2: KGHSH and LQKENI. The CDR3 consists of 15 residues. J gave up 4 bases and V 0 bases, and 3 bases lay outside the gene matches.

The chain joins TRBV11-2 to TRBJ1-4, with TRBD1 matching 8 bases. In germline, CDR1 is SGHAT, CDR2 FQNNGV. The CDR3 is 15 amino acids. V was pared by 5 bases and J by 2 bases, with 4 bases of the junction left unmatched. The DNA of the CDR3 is TGTGCCAGCAGCACGGACAGGGCTACTAATGAAAAACTGTTTTTT. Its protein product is CASSTDRATNEKLFF.

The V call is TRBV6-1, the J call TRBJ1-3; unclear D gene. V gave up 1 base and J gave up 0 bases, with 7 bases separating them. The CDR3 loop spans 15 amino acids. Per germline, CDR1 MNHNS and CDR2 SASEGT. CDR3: CASSEVDTSGNTIYF. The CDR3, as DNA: TGTGCCAGCAGTGAAGTCGACACCTCTGGAAACACCATATATTTT.

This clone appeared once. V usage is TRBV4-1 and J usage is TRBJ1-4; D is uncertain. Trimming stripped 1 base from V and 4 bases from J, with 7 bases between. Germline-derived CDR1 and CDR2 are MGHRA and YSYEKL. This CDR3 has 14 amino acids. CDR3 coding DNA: TGCGCCAGCAGCCAAGTCGCGGATAATGAAAAACTGTTTTTT. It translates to CASSQVADNEKLFF.

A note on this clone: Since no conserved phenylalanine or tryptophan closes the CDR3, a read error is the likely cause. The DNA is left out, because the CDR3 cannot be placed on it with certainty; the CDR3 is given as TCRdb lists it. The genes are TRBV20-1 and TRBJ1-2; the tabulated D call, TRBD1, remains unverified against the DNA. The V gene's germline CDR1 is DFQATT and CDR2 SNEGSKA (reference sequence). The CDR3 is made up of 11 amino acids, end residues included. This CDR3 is CSASAYSWPFL.

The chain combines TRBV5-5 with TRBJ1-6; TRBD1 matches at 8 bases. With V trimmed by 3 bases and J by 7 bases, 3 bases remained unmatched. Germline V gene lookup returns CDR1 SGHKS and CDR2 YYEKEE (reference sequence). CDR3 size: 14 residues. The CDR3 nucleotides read TGTGCCAGCAGCTCCGGACAGGGAAATTCACCCCTCCACTTT. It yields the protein CASSSGQGNSPLHF.

The CDR3 is CASSLILGTEPYEQYF. CDR3 sequence (DNA): TGTGCCAGCAGCTTGATTTTAGGGACAGAACCCTACGAGCAGTACTTC. The chain uses TRBV5-4 and TRBJ2-7; TRBD1 aligns across 7 bases. CDR1 is SGHNT and CDR2 is YYREEE in the germline V gene (reference sequence). The junction had 9 bases not matched to a gene; V was cut back by 1 base and J by 2 bases. The CDR3 runs 16 residues. Full variable domain (outside the CDR3, taken from reference TRBV5-4 and TRBJ2-7): ETGVTQSPTHLIKTRGQQVTLRCSSQSGHNTVSWYQQALGQGPQFIFQYYREEENGRGNFPPRFSGLQFPNYSSELNVNALELDDSALYLCASSLILGTEPYEQYFGPGTRLTVT.

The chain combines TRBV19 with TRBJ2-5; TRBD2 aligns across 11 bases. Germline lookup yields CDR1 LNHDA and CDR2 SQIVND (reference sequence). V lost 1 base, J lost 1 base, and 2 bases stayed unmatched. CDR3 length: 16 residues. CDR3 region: CASSIGGTSGQETQYF. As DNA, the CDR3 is TGTGCCAGTAGTATAGGAGGGACTAGCGGCCAAGAGACCCAGTACTTC.

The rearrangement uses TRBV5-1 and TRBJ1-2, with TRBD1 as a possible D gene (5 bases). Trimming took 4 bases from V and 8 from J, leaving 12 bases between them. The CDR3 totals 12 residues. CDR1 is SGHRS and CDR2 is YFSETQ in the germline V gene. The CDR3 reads CASSVGTGGYTF. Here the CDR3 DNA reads TGCGCCAGCAGCGTGGGGACGGGGGGCTACACCTTC. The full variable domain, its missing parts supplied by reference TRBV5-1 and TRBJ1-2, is KAGVTQTPRYLIKTRGQQVTLSCSPISGHRSVSWYQQTPGQGLQFLFEYFSETQRNKGNFPGRFSGRQFSNSRSEMNVSTLELGDSALYLCASSVGTGGYTFGSGTRLTVV.

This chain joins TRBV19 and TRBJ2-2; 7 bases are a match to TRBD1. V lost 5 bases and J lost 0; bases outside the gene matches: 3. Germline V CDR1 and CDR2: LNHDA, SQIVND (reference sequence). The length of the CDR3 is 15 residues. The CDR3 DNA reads TGTGCCAGTAGTTGGGACAGAACGAACACCGGGGAGCTGTTTTTT. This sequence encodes CASSWDRTNTGELFF.

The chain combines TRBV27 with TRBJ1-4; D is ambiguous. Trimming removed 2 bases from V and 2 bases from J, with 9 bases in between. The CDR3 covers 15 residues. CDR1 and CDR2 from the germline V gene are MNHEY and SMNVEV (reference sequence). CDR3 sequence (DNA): TGTGCCAGCAGTTTAGAGCCTGGGACTAATGAAAAACTGTTTTTT. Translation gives CASSLEPGTNEKLFF.